This T cell receptor beta chain was documented in a study of shared clonotypes between healthy human individuals. As for this clone: Its target is not known.

Overall study results and limits: Blood was the only sampled material, and tissue repertoires likely differ.

Samples underwent the assay at deep level. Under the authors' procedure: ImmunoSEQ supplied junction-only sequences lacking quality scores, so filtering was different. Libraries were prepared by immunoSEQ multiplex PCR; TCRdb keeps only in-frame clonotypes and omits some of them. V and J calls and clone size come straight from that table; D and trimming were deduced from the DNA. The data show roughly 500,000 clones, 79% seen once. The sample comprised PBMCs. This sequence was found in a woman between 40 and 55 years old in good health. Some clones in this sample may be carry-over from other donors' samples.

CDR3 in DNA: TGTGCCAGCAGCCTGGGACCAGGCAATGAGCAGTTCTTC. As protein: CASSLGPGNEQFF. The rearrangement links TRBV7-3 to TRBJ2-1; D might be TRBD1 or TRBD2, each matching 5 bases. V was pared by 5 bases and J by 6 bases, with 11 bases between. This CDR3 is 13 amino acids long. Germline loops: CDR1 SGHTA, CDR2 FQGTGA.